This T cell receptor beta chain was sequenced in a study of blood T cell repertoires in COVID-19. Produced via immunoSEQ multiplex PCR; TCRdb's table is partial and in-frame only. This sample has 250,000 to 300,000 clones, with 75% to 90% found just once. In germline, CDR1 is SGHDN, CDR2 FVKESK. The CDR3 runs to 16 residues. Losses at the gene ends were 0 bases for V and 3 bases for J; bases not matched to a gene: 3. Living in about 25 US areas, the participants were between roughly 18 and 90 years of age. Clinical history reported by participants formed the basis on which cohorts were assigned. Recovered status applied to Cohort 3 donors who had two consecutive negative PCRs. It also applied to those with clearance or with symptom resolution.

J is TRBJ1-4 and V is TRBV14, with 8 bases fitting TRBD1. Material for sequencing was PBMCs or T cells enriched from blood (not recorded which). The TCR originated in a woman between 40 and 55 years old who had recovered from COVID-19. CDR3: CASSQEVTGANEKLFF. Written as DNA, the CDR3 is TGTGCCAGCAGCCAAGAGGTGACAGGGGCTAATGAAAAACTGTTTTTT. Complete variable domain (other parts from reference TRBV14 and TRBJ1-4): EAGVTQFPSHSVIEKGQTVTLRCDPISGHDNLYWYRRVMGKEIKFLLHFVKESKQDESGMPNNRFLAERTGGTYSTLKVQPAELEDSGVYFCASSQEVTGANEKLFFGSGTQLSVL.